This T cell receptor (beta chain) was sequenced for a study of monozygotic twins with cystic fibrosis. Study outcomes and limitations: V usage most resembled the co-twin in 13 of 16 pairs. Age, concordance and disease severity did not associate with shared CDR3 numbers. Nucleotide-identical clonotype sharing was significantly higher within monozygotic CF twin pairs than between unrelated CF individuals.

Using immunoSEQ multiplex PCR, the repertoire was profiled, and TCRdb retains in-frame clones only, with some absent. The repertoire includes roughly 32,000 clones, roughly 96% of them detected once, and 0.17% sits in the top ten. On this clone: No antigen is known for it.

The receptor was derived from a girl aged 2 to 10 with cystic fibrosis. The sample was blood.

DNA for the CDR3: TGCAGCGTTGAGTTAGCGGGGCCCGAATTCCTCTACGAGCAGTACTTC. Protein: CSVELAGPEFLYEQYF. The chain links TRBV29-1 to TRBJ2-5; TRBD2 agrees at 8 bases. The DNA end lines up better with TRBJ2-7; the J call may be wrong. The CDR3 length is 16 residues. Germline V lookup: CDR1 SQVTM, CDR2 ANQGSEA.